This TCR beta chain was identified in a study of T-cell memory formation after mild COVID-19. Study summary: The two donors had largely donor-specific TCR clusters.

Study-wide points: Confirmation of SARS-CoV-2 specificity was lacking for second-wave clones peaking day 37.

This clonotype was found a few times. What it binds is unknown. TCRdb re-called the 5' RACE reads with MiXCR, one entry per CDR3 protein. The sample has hundreds of thousands of distinct CDR3 sequences; approximately 23% are singletons. The CDR3 is 14 residues long. Germline lookup yields CDR1 SQVTM and CDR2 ANQGSEA. Trimming stripped 5 bases from V and 7 bases from J, with 18 bases between. The origin of this receptor is an adult woman who had mild COVID-19 (a few samples of this study predate the infection). Cell type and time point are not known. The sample was PBMCs or a T cell subset sorted from them (not recorded which). The V call is TRBV29-1, the J call TRBJ2-1; D perhaps matches TRBD2 (6 bases). CDR3 loop: CSVRRGLAQNEQFF. In nucleotides, the CDR3 is TGCAGCGTTAGGCGGGGACTCGCCCAAAATGAGCAGTTCTTC.